This T cell receptor (beta chain) was captured in a study of T cell clonality in common variable immunodeficiency. General observations from the study: Fewer TCRbeta clones were shared among CVID subjects than controls. CVID subjects showed higher TCRbeta clonality than healthy controls. Repertoire-complication correlations in CVID were limited by patient heterogeneity.

This CDR3 spans 15 amino acids. Germline assignment: CDR1 DFQATT and CDR2 SNEGSKA (reference sequence). Trimming at V came to 1 base and at J to 4 bases, leaving 4 bases not matched to a gene. In its sample, this clone was seen many times. As yet, its antigen is unknown. The sequenced fragment ends 3 residues before the CDR3 boundary, so the rest is inferred from the germline J gene. Blood samples were heparinized, roughly 5 to 9 ml per donor. TCRdb's copy holds only in-frame clones and misses some; the assay was immunoSEQ multiplex PCR. Recorded here are 25,000 to 35,000 clones, with no singletons, and the ten leading clones hold 4% to 5%.

The genes are TRBV20-1 and TRBJ2-4; 10 bases match TRBD1. Sample: peripheral blood mononuclear cells. The origin of this receptor is a person aged 18 to 75 in good health. The CDR3 loop reads CSARGGTGVKNIQYF. The part of the CDR3 DNA that was read is TGCAGTGCTAGAGGGGGGACAGGGGTAAAAAACATT.